The 12 T cell receptor beta chains reported below all come from one sample, sequenced in a study of OX40 agonist ivuxolimab in advanced cancers. The table came from immunoSEQ multiplex PCR; TCRdb's copy has only in-frame clones and leaves some out. Counted here are some 67,000 clones, around 89% occurring once; the ten biggest clones make up about 0.6%. The source material was CD4+ or CD8+ T cells sorted from blood, sampled in a trial of the OX40 agonist ivuxolimab. Receptors were obtained from an adult with an advanced solid tumor such as melanoma, head and neck, liver or kidney cancer.

V and J are TRBV6-5 and TRBJ1-2; no reliable D call. The CDR3 has 15 amino acids. The V gene lost 5 bases and the J gene lost 8 bases, with 21 bases spanning the gap. CDR1 and CDR2 (germline): MNHEY, SVGAGI. CDR3 sequence reads: CASSPPPRHGEGYTF. The CDR3 region has the DNA TGTGCCAGCAGTCCACCCCCCAGGCACGGGGAAGGCTACACCTTC.

The rearrangement joins TRBV5-1 to TRBJ2-3; D remains unclear. Germline assignment: CDR1 SGHRS and CDR2 YFSETQ. The CDR3 extends over 15 amino acids. Trimming removed 2 bases at V and 5 bases at J, with 15 bases between. The DNA of the CDR3 is TGCGCCAGCAGCTTAACAGTTGGGCTTGAAGATACGCAGTATTTT. Its translation: CASSLTVGLEDTQYF. Supplemented by reference TRBV5-1 and TRBJ2-3, the full variable domain reads KAGVTQTPRYLIKTRGQQVTLSCSPISGHRSVSWYQQTPGQGLQFLFEYFSETQRNKGNFPGRFSGRQFSNSRSEMNVSTLELGDSALYLCASSLTVGLEDTQYFGPGTRLTVL.

The rearrangement uses TRBV21-1 and TRBJ1-6; the listed D gene, TRBD1, was not tested against the DNA. TRBV21-1 is shown as a pseudogene. This CDR3 is built from 19 residues. The chain's CDR3 is CASSTLDRGQITYNSPLHF. In DNA form, the CDR3 reads TGTGCCAGCAGCACCTTAGACAGGGGACAAATAACTTATAATTCACCCCTCCACTTT.

The chain links TRBV5-1 to TRBJ2-5; 7 bases fit TRBD1. Germline CDR1 SGHRS, CDR2 YFSETQ. V gave up 0 bases and J gave up 11 bases; unmatched junction bases: 16. This CDR3 is 16 amino acids long. CDR3 sequence: CASSLGGGRTGWEQYF. CDR3 DNA sequence: TGCGCCAGCAGCTTGGGGGGTGGTCGGACAGGTTGGGAGCAGTACTTC.

The chain combines TRBV6-1 with TRBJ1-1, with no clear D. Between the trimmed V and J ends, which lost 6 bases and 3 bases, there was a span of 11 bases. The CDR3 covers 13 residues. Germline lookup yields CDR1 MNHNS and CDR2 SASEGT. CDR3 loop: CASRWQAYTEAFF. CDR3 DNA: TGTGCCAGCAGGTGGCAGGCCTACACTGAAGCTTTCTTT.

The chain uses TRBV19 and TRBJ1-1; D may be TRBD1 (5 bases). Germline V lookup: CDR1 LNHDA, CDR2 SQIVND (reference sequence). This CDR3 comprises 13 residues. V was pared by 3 bases and J by 6 bases, with 11 bases between. The CDR3 sequence: CASSIGARSEAFF. The CDR3 coding sequence is TGTGCCAGTAGTATCGGGGCCCGGTCTGAAGCTTTCTTT.

This clone came up a few times. The chain has TRBV19 and TRBJ1-6, with TRBD1 as a possible D gene (6 bases). Germline V gives CDR1 LNHDA, CDR2 SQIVND (reference sequence). This CDR3 contains 12 residues. With 5 bases removed from V and 7 bases from J, the gap between germline ends came to 6 bases. The DNA of the CDR3 is TGTGCCAGTAGTGACAGGAATTCACCCCTCCACTTT. It codes for CASSDRNSPLHF.

This clone turned up a few times. The rearrangement links TRBV11-2 to TRBJ2-4; D could derive from TRBD1 or TRBD2 (5 bases each). V gave up 4 bases and J gave up 5 bases, with 18 bases separating them. Germline V gene lookup returns CDR1 SGHAT and CDR2 FQNNGV. CDR3 length equals 16 residues. CDR3 in DNA: TGTGCCAGCAGCTATGGGACCGGTGTTAAAGAAAACATTCAGTACTTC. Translated: CASSYGTGVKENIQYF.

This chain joins TRBV10-3 and TRBJ1-6; D not certain. This CDR3 comprises 13 residues. Germline loops: CDR1 ENHRY, CDR2 SYGVKD. Trimming left V 6 bases short and J 7 bases short, with 10 bases between. This CDR3 reads CAISSDGNSPLHF. CDR3 DNA: TGTGCCATCAGCTCAGACGGAAATTCACCCCTCCACTTT.

The chain employs TRBV6-1 and TRBJ2-3; TRBD1 matches at 7 bases. CDR1 and CDR2 from the germline V gene are MNHNS and SASEGT. V shed 8 bases and J 10 bases; nucleotides not matched to a gene: 12. The CDR3 is made up of 13 amino acids. In nucleotides, the CDR3 is TGTGCCAGCTCTCCGGGACAGTCCGTCTCGCAGTATTTT. It codes for CASSPGQSVSQYF.

The J gene is TRBJ2-7, the V gene TRBV2; the D gene could be TRBD1 or TRBD2 (6 bases each). The V gene lost 4 bases and the J gene lost 0 bases, with 10 bases spanning the gap. Germline CDR1 is SNHLY and CDR2 is FYNNEI. The CDR3 consists of 14 residues. CDR3: CASSVGGYSYEQYF. The CDR3 region has the DNA TGTGCCAGCAGTGTCGGGGGCTACTCCTACGAGCAGTACTTC.

V and J are TRBV27 and TRBJ2-5; tentatively, D is TRBD1 or TRBD2 (5 bases each). This CDR3 region has 14 residues. The germline V and J ends were trimmed by 5 bases and 3 bases, with 13 bases remaining between them. Germline assignment: CDR1 MNHEY and CDR2 SMNVEV (reference sequence). The CDR3 nucleotides are TGTGCCAGCAGTATCTACGGGGCAAAAGAGACCCAGTACTTC. The encoded protein is CASSIYGAKETQYF.